This T cell receptor beta chain emerged from a study of cytomegalovirus exposure and HLA in healthy donors. PCR primers comprised 60 Vbeta and 13 Jbeta primers. Libraries were prepared by immunoSEQ multiplex PCR; TCRdb keeps only in-frame clonotypes and omits some of them. The sample gives under 150,000 clones, around 75% of which show up once; roughly 4% is in the top ten. From germline, CDR1 is MDHEN and CDR2 SYDVKM. Trimming removed 3 bases from V and 4 bases from J, with 10 bases in between. The CDR3 sequence is 14 residues long. Material: PBMCs. The origin of this receptor is a man aged 55 to 70 in good health and CMV-seronegative. The V call is TRBV28, the J call TRBJ1-3, with D hard to call. The CDR3 DNA follows: TGTGCCAGCAGTTTTCGTCAGTTAGGAAACACCATATATTTT. Translation gives CASSFRQLGNTIYF.